This T cell receptor beta chain stems from a study of T cells in Graves' hyperthyroidism and ophthalmopathy. This clonotype was observed many times. Sequence at one end of the junction differs from germline and may be a read error. RNA transcripts yielded amplified TCR beta CDR3 regions. First-round RT-PCR with HTBI primers amplified the TCR CDR3 region. One entry per CDR3 protein results from TCRdb running MiXCR on the multiplex PCR reads. Of around 500,000 distinct CDR3 sequences in the sample, approximately 15% were seen once. The specimen was blood. The TCR comes from a woman aged 18-29 years with Graves' hyperthyroidism.

CDR3 DNA sequence: TGTGCCAGCAGTTTAGGAGGACAGCTCTATGGCCACACCTTC. Its translation: CASSLGGQLYGHTF. J is TRBJ1-2 and V is TRBV12-3 or TRBV12-4, with D possibly TRBD1 on 6 matching bases. This CDR3 region has 14 residues.